The sequence of this T cell receptor beta chain was determined in a study of T cell changes during pregnancy in multiple sclerosis (dated by TCRdb to the late 2010s). With regard to the full study: In women with multiple sclerosis, the researchers looked at how the T cell repertoire shifted as pregnancy progressed.

Relative to germline, V is 3 bases shorter and J is 3 bases shorter, with 11 bases between their ends. The germline V gene (reference sequence) gives CDR1 as LNHDA and CDR2 as SQIVND. The CDR3 holds 14 amino acids from the cysteine to the phenylalanine. Just CDR3 DNA is preserved here, 42 bases in frame from base 1. Libraries were made using the immunoSEQ multiplex PCR assay. TCRdb's version of the immuneACCESS table is confined to in-frame rearrangements and falls short of the full clone set. An unresolved V gene accounts for under half of the shortfall where checked; the remainder is of unknown origin. This sample gives around 50,000 clones in total; about nine tenths of them show up just once. The ten most abundant clones make up 0.61% of the sample. In regard to this clone: Its antigen has not been determined. No base quality information exists; no much larger clone differs at one position.

This material consisted of CD4+ T cells from peripheral blood mononuclear cells, taken after pregnancy. The V gene is TRBV19 and the J gene is TRBJ1-2, with a weak D call of TRBD1 (6 bases match). This receptor was taken from a female donor in good health, enrolled as a control in a pregnancy study. At the DNA level, the sequence is TGTGCCAGTAGTATTCTGGACAGAGACTATGGCTACACCTTC. This encodes CASSILDRDYGYTF.